This TCR beta chain stems from a study of blood T cell repertoires in COVID-19. Donors were grouped by their self-reported clinical history. Clones were sequenced by immunoSEQ multiplex PCR, and TCRdb holds only the in-frame ones, with some missing. The sample consists of a few hundred thousand clones, 85% to 90% of them appearing once. Germline V lookup: CDR1 SGHNT, CDR2 YYREEE (reference sequence). The CDR3 covers 14 residues. V was clipped by 6 bases and J by 6 bases, with 13 bases between them. Input material: PBMCs or T cells enriched from blood (not recorded which). The chain recombines TRBV5-4 with TRBJ1-6; D remains unclear. This receptor was identified in a woman aged 18 to 35 who had recovered from COVID-19. CDR3 residues: CASKRELGNSPLHF. In DNA form, the CDR3 reads TGTGCCAGCAAGAGGGAGCTGGGTAATTCACCCCTCCACTTT.